The rows below give T cell receptor beta chains drawn from one sample of a study of blood T cell repertoires in COVID-19. The method was immunoSEQ multiplex PCR; TCRdb's version includes in-frame clones alone and lacks a portion of them. Seen here are about 270,000 clones, around 89% observed once, and the top ten hold 2% to 2.5%. The sample comprised PBMCs or T cells enriched from blood (not recorded which). The receptor source for this set is a woman in her fifties or sixties in a cohort exposed to, infected with or recovered from COVID-19 (not recorded which). Each CDR3 is given with its conserved first and last residue. The D gene is left open where the match is weak. For some rows the clone size is stated as once, few or many, or as a class when expanded; others skip it.

clone size,V gene,D gene,J gene,CDR3 DNA,CDR3 protein
NA,TRBV18,NA,TRBJ1-1,TGTGCCAGCTCTTCGGGGGCTGAAGCTTTCTTT,CASSSGAEAFF
NA,TRBV4-1,NA,TRBJ1-3,TGCGCCAGCAGCCAAGATTGGGCGGGGGCGAGCTCTGGAAACACCATATATTTT,CASSQDWAGASSGNTIYF
NA,TRBV11-2,NA,TRBJ2-3,TGTGCCAGCAGCTTTCGGGGCGGGACCGGAACAGATACGCAGTATTTT,CASSFRGGTGTDTQYF
once,TRBV28,TRBD2,TRBJ2-2,TGTGCCAGCAGTTTAAGAGCGGGAGTTTGGGAGCTGTTTTTT,CASSLRAGVWELFF
NA,TRBV28,TRBD1,TRBJ1-1,TGTGCCAGCAGCCCCGGGACAGGGGGCCGAAAAGCTTTCTTT,CASSPGTGGRKAFF
NA,TRBV5-1,TRBD1,TRBJ1-6,TGCGCCAGCAGCGACCAGGGGGCTTATAATTCACCCCTCCACTTT,CASSDQGAYNSPLHF
once,TRBV29-1,NA,TRBJ2-2,TGCAGCGTTGAGGGGGCACGGGGCACCGGGGAGCTGTTTTTT,CSVEGARGTGELFF
NA,TRBV12-3/TRBV12-4,TRBD1,TRBJ1-1,TGTGCCAGCAGCAGGGACAGGGGTGAAGCTTTCTTT,CASSRDRGEAFF
NA,TRBV19,NA,TRBJ2-1,TGTGCCAGTAGTAGCCTCGGACAGAGCTCCTACAATGAGCAGTTCTTC,CASSSLGQSSYNEQFF
once,TRBV10-3,TRBD1,TRBJ2-3,TGTGCCATCAGTGAGCCAGGGGGTGCAGATACGCAGTATTTT,CAISEPGGADTQYF
NA,TRBV28,TRBD1,TRBJ2-6,TGTGCCAGCAGTCCTACAGGGGGACCTATTCGGACCGGGGCCAACGTCCTGACTTTC,CASSPTGGPIRTGANVLTF
NA,TRBV3-1/TRBV3-2,TRBD1,TRBJ2-1,TGTGCCAGCAGCTCTGGCCGGGACAGGGGAAACAATGAGCAGTTCTTC,CASSSGRDRGNNEQFF
few,TRBV4-3,NA,TRBJ2-5,TGCGCCAGCAGCCGTCGGGGGTTGCCCCAAGAGACCCAGTACTTC,CASSRRGLPQETQYF
NA,TRBV13,NA,TRBJ1-1,TGTGCCAGCAGCTCCCGCAGGGAAGGGGACACTGAAGCTTTCTTT,CASSSRREGDTEAFF
NA,TRBV27,TRBD1,TRBJ1-2,TGTGCCAGCAGTCGTTCCGGGACAGGGAGGCGCTACACCTTC,CASSRSGTGRRYTF
NA,TRBV10-3,TRBD2,TRBJ2-2,TGTGCCATCAGCCCCTGGACTAGCGGGACGAACACCGGGGAGCTGTTTTTT,CAISPWTSGTNTGELFF
once,TRBV5-3,TRBD2,TRBJ2-1,TGTGCCAGAGGGGGGTTTACTAGCGACAATGAGCAGTTCTTC,CARGGFTSDNEQFF
NA,TRBV28,TRBD2,TRBJ2-1,TGTGCCAGCAGTTTGGGCCGGCGGGAGTTAAGGTACAATGAGCAGTTCTTC,CASSLGRRELRYNEQFF
NA,TRBV15,TRBD2,TRBJ2-3,TGTGCCACCAGCAGAGATCCCGCAGCGGGGAGGTCAAATACGCAGTATTTT,CATSRDPAAGRSNTQYF
NA,TRBV10-1,NA,TRBJ1-6,TGCGCCAGCAGTGACCTAAGGGGGAATTCACCCCTCCACTTT,CASSDLRGNSPLHF
NA,TRBV24-1,NA,TRBJ2-1,TGTGCCACCAGTGATTTAGGGGGGGCCGATGAGCAGTTCTTC,CATSDLGGADEQFF
NA,TRBV21-1,NA,TRBJ2-2,TGTGCCAGCAGATATGTGTGGCCGTCGAACACCGGGGAGCTGTTTTTT,CASRYVWPSNTGELFF
NA,TRBV2,NA,TRBJ2-1,TGTGCCAGCAGTGACCTAACTAGCAGCATCAACAATGAGCAGTTCTTC,CASSDLTSSINNEQFF
once,TRBV10-3,NA,TRBJ2-6,TGTGCCATCTCCTCGACGGGGTCCGCCTCTGGGGCCAACGTCCTGACTTTC,CAISSTGSASGANVLTF
NA,TRBV5-1,TRBD1,TRBJ1-2,TGCGCCAGCAGCTTGGCGGACAGGGAATATGGCTACACCTTC,CASSLADREYGYTF
NA,TRBV6-5,TRBD2,TRBJ2-2,TGTGCCAGTCCGGGACTAGCGGGAGTCACCGGGGAGCTGTTTTTT,CASPGLAGVTGELFF
NA,TRBV30,NA,TRBJ2-6,TGTGCCTGGGCCCCTGGGGGGTCTGGGGCCAACGTCCTGACTTTC,CAWAPGGSGANVLTF
NA,TRBV2,TRBD1,TRBJ2-1,TGTGCCAGCAGTGAAGCGGCCGGGACAGCCTACAATGAGCAGTTCTTC,CASSEAAGTAYNEQFF
NA,TRBV28,TRBD1,TRBJ2-6,TGTGCCAGCAGTTCAGGACAGGGGCCCTCTGGGGCCAACGTCCTGACTTTC,CASSSGQGPSGANVLTF
NA,TRBV7-9,NA,TRBJ1-1,TGTGCCAGCAGCTCAGGGATGTACACTGAAGCTTTCTTT,CASSSGMYTEAFF
few,TRBV19,TRBD1,TRBJ2-7,TGTGCCAGTAGTATCAGGGCACCGGGACAGGGGTCCTACGAGCAGTACTTC,CASSIRAPGQGSYEQYF
once,TRBV2,TRBD1,TRBJ2-3,TGTGCCAGCAGCTACCTTAGGCGGGACAGGGTTTCAGATACGCAGTATTTT,CASSYLRRDRVSDTQYF
NA,TRBV7-9,TRBD2,TRBJ2-7,TGTGCCAGCAGCTTCTCGACTAGCGGCTACGAGCAGTACTTC,CASSFSTSGYEQYF
once,TRBV5-8,NA,TRBJ2-5,TGTGCCAGCAGCTCGGACAGTTGGGAGACCCAGTACTTC,CASSSDSWETQYF
once,TRBV19,TRBD1,TRBJ1-5,TGTGCCAGTAGTATAGCTACAGGGGGAACAGGTCAGCCCCAGCATTTT,CASSIATGGTGQPQHF
NA,TRBV6-5,NA,TRBJ2-5,TGTGCCAGCGCGGCGGAGACCCAGTACTTC,CASAAETQYF
NA,TRBV11-2,NA,TRBJ2-7,TGTGCCAGCAGCTTAGTCACCAGGTCCTACGAGCAGTACTTC,CASSLVTRSYEQYF
NA,TRBV5-1,NA,TRBJ2-3,TGCGCCAGCAGCTTCTCGGCAGGGCCTTTCACAGATACGCAGTATTTT,CASSFSAGPFTDTQYF
NA,TRBV4-2,TRBD2,TRBJ2-1,TGTGCCAGCAGCCAAGGACCCTCCGGGACTAGCGAGGATGAGCAGTTCTTC,CASSQGPSGTSEDEQFF
once,TRBV27,TRBD1,TRBJ2-5,TGTGCCAGCAGTTTAACCGGACAGGGGCCCCAAGAGACCCAGTACTTC,CASSLTGQGPQETQYF
NA,TRBV2,TRBD1,TRBJ2-6,TGTGCCAGCAGTTTGACAGGGGGGAGCTCTGGGGCCAACGTCCTGACTTTC,CASSLTGGSSGANVLTF
NA,TRBV7-9,NA,TRBJ2-7,TGTGCCAGCAGCTTTCACGGCCTAGACAGCCCCCGATTC,CASSFHGLDSPRF
few,TRBV29-1,TRBD1,TRBJ2-7,TGCAGCGTTGATTCCGGGACAGACGGCGGGGAGCAGTACTTC,CSVDSGTDGGEQYF
once,TRBV18,NA,TRBJ2-3,TGTGCCAGCTCACCGGAGACAGATACGCAGTATTTT,CASSPETDTQYF
NA,TRBV9,TRBD1,TRBJ2-1,TGTGCCAGCAGCGTAGGGGGACAGAACAATGAGCAGTTCTTC,CASSVGGQNNEQFF
NA,TRBV12-3/TRBV12-4,NA,TRBJ1-1,TGTGCCAGCAGGCCGACAGTGAACACTGAAGCTTTCTTT,CASRPTVNTEAFF
NA,TRBV7-6,TRBD2,TRBJ2-1,TGTGCCAGCAGCTTAAGGGCTAGCGGGACTAATGAGCAGTTCTTC,CASSLRASGTNEQFF
NA,TRBV21-1,NA,TRBJ2-7,TGTGCCACCCAGACTAGTATTCACTACGAGCAGTACTTC,CATQTSIHYEQYF
NA,TRBV7-8,NA,TRBJ2-3,TGTGCCAGCAGCTTAAGAGCAGATACGCAGTATTTT,CASSLRADTQYF
NA,TRBV5-6,TRBD2,TRBJ2-5,TGTGCCAGCAGCCTGACTAGCAGAGAGACCCAGTACTTC,CASSLTSRETQYF